This T cell receptor beta chain emerged from a study of T cell responses to AZD1222 COVID-19 vaccine. Per germline, CDR1 SEHNR and CDR2 FQNEAQ (reference sequence). V shed 5 bases and J shed 3 bases, with 13 bases lying between them. The CDR3 is made up of 15 amino acids. Study-wide results and caveats: Vaccine-related CD4 TCRs covered spike, predominating at 160-218 and 743-854. Donor demographics were predominantly white British with a female majority; clonal diversity may be underestimated.

Method: immunoSEQ multiplex PCR; TCRdb's copy keeps in-frame clones and lacks some. The sample carries about 160,000 clones, approximately 94% recorded once. As regards this clone: What it recognizes is unknown.

The TCR originated in an adult in good health. The V call is TRBV7-9, the J call TRBJ1-4, with D possibly being TRBD1 (6 bases). Source: peripheral blood, taken on day 0 of AZD1222 vaccination. In DNA form, the CDR3 reads TGTGCCAGCAGCACCGGCGAGGGGGCTAATGAAAAACTGTTTTTT. Translation: CASSTGEGANEKLFF.